This T cell receptor beta chain was obtained from a study of CD8 T cells in Susac syndrome. Reverse transcription of about 0.45 to 1 ug RNA was performed with random hexamers. TCRdb re-called the immunoSEQ multiplex PCR reads with MiXCR, one entry per CDR3 protein. The data contain fewer than 200,000 distinct CDR3 sequences, approximately 93% of them seen just once; the ten biggest clones take up around 0.096%. V lost 0 bases to trimming and J lost 6 bases, with 14 bases between them. Germline V gene sequence: CDR1 MNHEY, CDR2 SVGAGI. This CDR3 is built from 16 residues. The gene calls are TRBV6-5 and TRBJ2-2, with TRBD2 as a possible D gene (5 bases). The sequenced material came from CD4+ T cells from PBMCs. This sequence was found in a human donor in good health. This CDR3 is CASSYSFGVSAGELFF. The CDR3 DNA follows: TGTGCCAGCAGTTACTCGTTCGGGGTTTCGGCCGGGGAGCTGTTTTTT.